This T cell receptor beta chain was documented in a study of CD8 T cells in Susac syndrome. CDR1 MNHEY and CDR2 SMNVEV come from the germline V gene (reference sequence). With V trimmed by 5 bases and J by 5 bases, 4 bases remained unmatched. This CDR3 contains 14 residues. RNA amounts of roughly 0.45 to 1 ug underwent reverse transcription with random hexamers. Amplification of TCR beta CDR3 by immunoSEQ multiplex PCR spanned 54 Vbeta and 13 Jbeta. TCRdb re-analysed the immunoSEQ multiplex PCR reads in MiXCR, keeping a single row per CDR3 protein. Of about 140,000 distinct CDR3 sequences listed, around 93% are singletons.

This clonotype was sampled from a human donor with Susac syndrome. The chain employs TRBV27 and TRBJ1-1, with 11 bases matching TRBD1. The specimen sequenced was CD4+ T cells from PBMCs. The CDR3: CASSVGTGGTEAFF. CDR3 nucleotide sequence: TGTGCCAGCAGTGTCGGGACAGGGGGAACTGAAGCTTTCTTT.